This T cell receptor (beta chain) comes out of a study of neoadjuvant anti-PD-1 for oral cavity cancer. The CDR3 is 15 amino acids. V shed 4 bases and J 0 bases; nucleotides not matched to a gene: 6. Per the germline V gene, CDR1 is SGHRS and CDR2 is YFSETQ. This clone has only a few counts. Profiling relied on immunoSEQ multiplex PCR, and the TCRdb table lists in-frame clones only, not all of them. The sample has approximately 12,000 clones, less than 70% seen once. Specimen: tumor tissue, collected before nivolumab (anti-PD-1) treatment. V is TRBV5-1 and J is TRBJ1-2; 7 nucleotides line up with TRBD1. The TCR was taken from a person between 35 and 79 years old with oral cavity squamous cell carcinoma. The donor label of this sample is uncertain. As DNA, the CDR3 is TGCGCCAGCAGCCTTCGGGACAGTCCTAACTATGGCTACACCTTC. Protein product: CASSLRDSPNYGYTF.